The T cell receptor beta chain under discussion was sequenced for a study of tumor-infiltrating lymphocytes in oesophageal squamous cell carcinoma. TCRdb recomputed calls from the PCR reads with MiXCR, one row per CDR3 protein. The table lists 20,000 or so distinct CDR3 sequences, 40% to 50% of them singletons. This clonotype is termed medium-sized. Trimming cost V 5 bases and J 4 bases, with 20 bases left between them. CDR3 size: 16 residues. The germline V gene has CDR1 SGHTA and CDR2 FQGTGA. The sequenced sample consisted of esophageal tumor tissue. This clonotype originated in a male donor with esophageal squamous cell carcinoma. This chain uses TRBV7-3 with TRBJ2-5; a weak D match, TRBD1 (6 bases). CDR3 DNA: TGTGCCAGCAGCCGGGTGGGGGCCAACCCCCGAGAGACCCAGTACTTC. As protein: CASSRVGANPRETQYF.